The following is a TCR beta chain sequence with its context. Its specificity is unknown. These data come from a study of cytomegalovirus exposure and HLA in healthy donors. Regarding the study as a whole: As was reported, the classifier diagnosed cytomegalovirus status with high specificity and sensitivity. TCR beta chains numbering about 160 were designated cytomegalovirus-associated. In vitro testing confirmed a few CMV-associated chains as specific for CMV antigens.

Germline CDR1 and CDR2: LNHDA and SQIVND (reference sequence). The CDR3 loop spans 14 amino acids. Trimming took 4 bases from V and 0 from J, leaving 10 bases between them. TCRdb's copy holds only in-frame clones and misses some; the assay was immunoSEQ multiplex PCR. The data contain more than 250,000 clones, 75% to 90% of them seen just once; the ten biggest clones take up roughly 0.8%. The chain links TRBV19 to TRBJ2-7; D may be TRBD1 (5 bases). This clonotype was obtained from a woman in her late teens or twenties in good health and CMV-seronegative. The specimen sequenced was PBMCs. In DNA form, the CDR3 reads TGTGCCAGTAGTACGACAGTCAGCTCCTACGAGCAGTACTTC. Residues: CASSTTVSSYEQYF.